Given below is one T cell receptor beta chain in context. Antigen specificity is unknown. This record belongs to a study of T cell responses to AZD1222 COVID-19 vaccine. Study as a whole: Second-dose recipients at about 4 or about 12 weeks were treated as one pooled group.

Assay: immunoSEQ multiplex PCR; the TCRdb copy retains only in-frame clones and omits some. Of roughly 100,000 clones detected, roughly 90% appear once; the ten largest clones hold approximately 5%. General observations from the study: Regions left unmutated in variants are reportedly the target of nearly half of spike-specific TCRs. Repertoire sampling was restricted to post-peak T cell response timepoints. Spike-specific TCR breadth and depth both grew after two AZD1222 doses.

Unmatched junction bases numbered 3, after V lost 5 bases and J lost 6 bases. The CDR3 has 12 residues. The clonotype was recovered from an adult in good health. This sequence joins TRBV12-3 or TRBV12-4 and TRBJ1-1, with 7 nucleotides matching TRBD1. The source was peripheral blood, collected on day 0 of AZD1222 vaccination. The CDR3 loop reads CASSVTGSEAFF. The CDR3 DNA sequence: TGTGCCAGCAGTGTGACAGGGTCTGAAGCTTTCTTT.